This entry lists 30 T cell receptor beta chains sequenced from one sample in a study of identical twins. TCRdb analysed the 5' RACE reads with MiXCR anew, one entry per CDR3 protein. The top ten clones hold roughly 3% of a sample with approximately 600,000 distinct CDR3 sequences, 7.5% to 10% of them seen once. These data also formed part of another study, on yellow fever vaccine responses in identical twins.

The sequenced material came from PBMCs. The receptors originated from a woman between 18 and 30 years old in good health.

The sample holds many counts of this clonotype. J is TRBJ2-2 and V is TRBV2, with a possible D match to TRBD1 (6 bases). CDR1 is SNHLY and CDR2 is FYNNEI in the germline V gene. The CDR3 runs to 16 residues. V was shortened by 4 bases and J by 5 bases, with 17 bases between the two germline ends. Here the CDR3 DNA reads TGTGCCAGCAGTGTGGGAACAGGGCAAGGGACCGGGGAGCTGTTTTTT. Translation: CASSVGTGQGTGELFF.

The rearrangement uses TRBV20-1 and TRBJ2-7, with 13 bases lining up with TRBD2. CDR1 and CDR2 (germline): DFQATT, SNEGSKA (reference sequence). The V segment lost 6 bases and the J segment 0 bases; nucleotides outside the gene matches: 17. The CDR3 is made up of 19 amino acids. CDR3: CSASQQGTSGIFRSYEQYF. DNA for the CDR3: TGCAGTGCCTCGCAACAGGGGACTAGCGGGATATTCCGCTCCTACGAGCAGTACTTC.

This clonotype came up many times. The gene calls are TRBV5-1 and TRBJ2-3; perhaps TRBD2 as D (6 bases). The CDR3 runs 16 residues. CDR1 is SGHRS, CDR2 YFSETQ, per germline. V lost 6 bases to trimming and J lost 5 bases, with 22 bases between them. The CDR3 spells CASIKEGLPERDTQYF. The DNA of the CDR3 is TGCGCCAGCATCAAAGAGGGACTTCCAGAAAGAGATACGCAGTATTTT.

This clonotype came up a few times. V gene TRBV4-1 combines with J gene TRBJ1-1; 8 nucleotides agree with TRBD1. Germline CDR1 is MGHRA and CDR2 is YSYEKL. This CDR3 is built from 14 residues. V lost 4 bases, J lost 0 bases, and 1 base stayed unmatched. CDR3 sequence: CASSPTGVNTEAFF. As DNA, the CDR3 is TGCGCCAGCAGCCCGACAGGGGTGAACACTGAAGCTTTCTTT.

The table lists this clonotype with many counts. The CDR3 DNA reads TGTGCCAGCAGTTACTCAGGACAGGACGCTTTCTTT. This gives the protein CASSYSGQDAFF. The chain links TRBV6-5 to TRBJ1-1; 7 nucleotides line up with TRBD1. CDR1 MNHEY and CDR2 SVGAGI come from the germline V gene. The trim removed 0 bases at V and 11 bases at J, leaving 3 bases unmatched. The CDR3 runs to 12 residues.

This clonotype was seen only once. V is TRBV29-1 and J is TRBJ2-1, with D possibly TRBD2 on 5 matching bases. Trimming shortened V by 4 bases and J by 6 bases, and 13 bases separated the two germline ends. There are 13 residues in the CDR3. Germline V gene data show CDR1 as SQVTM and CDR2 as ANQGSEA. CDR3 loop: CSVADGVVNEQFF. CDR3 coding DNA: TGCAGCGTTGCAGACGGGGTGGTCAATGAGCAGTTCTTC.

This clonotype has just a few counts. The chain combines TRBV19 with TRBJ2-7, with TRBD2 matching 9 bases. Per germline, CDR1 LNHDA and CDR2 SQIVND (reference sequence). Trimming took 6 bases from V and 0 from J; bases not matched to a gene: 6. CDR3 length: 15 amino acids. CDR3 region: CASRLAGSGSYEQYF. For the CDR3, the DNA is TGTGCCAGTAGGCTAGCGGGGTCTGGCTCCTACGAGCAGTACTTC.

CDR3 sequence: CASSQGDRRTGELFF. The CDR3 coding sequence is TGTGCCAGCAGCCAGGGGGACAGGAGAACCGGGGAGCTGTTTTTT. The chain carries TRBV13 and TRBJ2-2; TRBD1 aligns across 8 bases. The germline gives CDR1 PRHDT, CDR2 FYEKMQ (reference sequence). This CDR3 is built from 15 residues. The V and J ends lost 5 bases and 5 bases, in that order; junction bases with no gene match: 7.

There are many counts of this clonotype. The rearrangement joins TRBV7-9 to TRBJ2-2; a possible D gene is TRBD2 (6 bases). Trimming left V 5 bases short and J 1 base short, with 17 bases between. Germline CDR1 is SEHNR and CDR2 is FQNEAQ (reference sequence). CDR3 length: 17 residues. In DNA, the CDR3 is TGTGCCAGCAGCCAAAGCCCTTCCGGGGGGAACACCGGGGAGCTGTTTTTT. Protein product: CASSQSPSGGNTGELFF. The variable domain in full, with the rest retrieved from reference TRBV7-9 and TRBJ2-2, is DTGVSQNPRHKITKRGQNVTFRCDPISEHNRLYWYRQTLGQGPEFLTYFQNEAQLEKSRLLSDRFSAERPKGSFSTLEIQRTEQGDSAMYLCASSQSPSGGNTGELFFGEGSRLTVL.

This clonotype was seen many times. The chain carries TRBV12-3 or TRBV12-4 and TRBJ1-1, with D maybe TRBD1 (5 bases). The CDR3 has 14 amino acids. Trimming pared 5 bases from V and 5 bases from J, leaving 15 bases between. CDR3 region: CASSSQGRRTEAFF. CDR3 coding DNA: TGTGCCAGCAGTAGTCAGGGTAGGAGAACTGAAGCTTTCTTT.

V usage is TRBV10-3 and J usage is TRBJ2-7; D gene uncertain. The germline V gene encodes CDR1 ENHRY and CDR2 SYGVKD. Trimming took 7 bases from V and 1 from J, leaving 14 bases between them. CDR3 length: 14 amino acids. CDR3 in amino acids: CAITTGRNSYEQYF. CDR3 nucleotides: TGTGCCATCACCACTGGACGGAATTCCTACGAGCAGTACTTC.

V and J are TRBV24-1 and TRBJ2-3; the D is unclear. V lost 0 bases, J lost 1 base, and 10 bases lay in between. Germline V gene sequence: CDR1 KGHDR, CDR2 SFDVKD. This CDR3 has 16 amino acids. The CDR3 coding sequence is TGTGCCACCAGTGATTTGCAGACTTTGGGCACAGATACGCAGTATTTT. Translated: CATSDLQTLGTDTQYF.

The V and J genes are TRBV20-1 and TRBJ2-1; the D is unclear. Trimming took off 3 bases at V and 8 bases at J, with 14 bases between the two ends. Germline lookup yields CDR1 DFQATT and CDR2 SNEGSKA (reference sequence). The CDR3 runs to 13 residues. The CDR3 nucleotides are TGCAGTGCTAGGTCTGTGACGGTGGATGAGCAGTTCTTC. Translating it yields CSARSVTVDEQFF.

This clonotype was observed many times. This chain uses TRBV11-2 with TRBJ2-1; 8 nucleotides agree with TRBD2. The CDR3 runs 17 residues. Germline-derived CDR1 and CDR2 are SGHAT and FQNNGV. V lost 0 bases and J lost 2; bases outside the gene matches: 6. The CDR3 DNA is TGTGCCAGCAGCTTAGATAGTTGGGGACTAGCCTACAATGAGCAGTTCTTC. The encoded protein is CASSLDSWGLAYNEQFF.

The chain uses TRBV18 and TRBJ2-1; TRBD2 is a possible D gene (6 bases). Trimming left V 3 bases short and J 5 bases short, with 14 bases between. Germline V gives CDR1 KGHSH, CDR2 LQKENI. The CDR3 is made up of 15 amino acids. The CDR3 DNA reads as TGTGCCAGCTCACCGCTAGCGCCCCCGGACAATGAGCAGTTCTTC. Translating gives CASSPLAPPDNEQFF.

The chain joins TRBV24-1 to TRBJ2-7; D is uncertain. The CDR3 contains 15 residues. From germline, CDR1 is KGHDR and CDR2 SFDVKD. Trimming shortened V by 3 bases and J by 6 bases, and 17 bases separated the two germline ends. The CDR3 is CATSDTDVSSREQYF. Written as DNA, the CDR3 is TGTGCCACCAGTGATACGGATGTGAGTTCCCGCGAGCAGTACTTC.

This clonotype occurred a few times. J is TRBJ2-7 and V is TRBV20-1; 9 bases are a match to TRBD2. Unmatched junction bases numbered 16, after V lost 3 bases and J lost 7 bases. This CDR3 contains 16 residues. In germline, CDR1 is DFQATT, CDR2 SNEGSKA (reference sequence). The CDR3 reads CSASAREGPGGLEQYF. The CDR3 coding sequence is TGCAGTGCTAGTGCGCGGGAGGGCCCGGGGGGGTTAGAGCAGTACTTC.

The CDR3 DNA reads as TGTGCCAGCTCACCACCAGGGACCTCCTACGAGCAGTACTTC. Translated, it gives CASSPPGTSYEQYF. The chain uses TRBV18 and TRBJ2-7; D possibly uses TRBD1 or TRBD2 (5 bases each). The V end was cut by 0 bases, the J end by 0 bases, with 6 bases between. Germline CDR1 reads KGHSH; CDR2 reads LQKENI. This CDR3 has 14 amino acids.

This clonotype was seen a few times. This chain links TRBV6-5 with TRBJ2-3; 7 bases map to TRBD1. In germline, CDR1 is MNHEY, CDR2 SVGAGI. The CDR3 runs to 15 residues. V was clipped by 2 bases and J by 8 bases; unmatched bases: 10. CDR3 protein: CASSYTTGTQTTQYF. The CDR3 bases are TGTGCCAGCAGTTACACGACAGGGACACAGACTACGCAGTATTTT.

In DNA, the CDR3 is TGTGCCAGCAGCTCTCCGACCATTTCTCAAGAGACCCAGTACTTC. Its protein product is CASSSPTISQETQYF. The rearrangement uses TRBV5-5 and TRBJ2-5, with D unresolved. Germline V gene sequence: CDR1 SGHKS, CDR2 YYEKEE (reference sequence). This CDR3 region has 15 residues. Trimming left V 3 bases short and J 2 bases short, with 14 bases between. Drawing the rest from reference TRBV5-5 and TRBJ2-5, the complete variable domain is DAGVTQSPTHLIKTRGQQVTLRCSPISGHKSVSWYQQVLGQGPQFIFQYYEKEERGRGNFPDRFSARQFPNYSSELNVNALLLGDSALYLCASSSPTISQETQYFGPGTRLLVL.

This clonotype was seen a handful of times. The V call is TRBV3-1, the J call TRBJ2-1; 8 positions match TRBD2. Germline V gene data show CDR1 as LGHDT and CDR2 as YNNKEL (reference sequence). The CDR3 consists of 17 residues. V lost 4 bases to trimming and J lost 0 bases; unmatched junction nucleotides: 8. Here the CDR3 DNA reads TGTGCCAGCAGCCGGCTGACTAGCGCTAGCTCCTACAATGAGCAGTTCTTC. Its protein is CASSRLTSASSYNEQFF.

CDR3 DNA sequence: TGCAGTGCTAGAGGGGGACTAGCGGGAGTACCGGCAGATACGCAGTATTTT. Protein product: CSARGGLAGVPADTQYF. This chain uses TRBV20-1 with TRBJ2-3; TRBD2 aligns across 14 bases. V shed 1 base and J 4 bases; nucleotides not matched to a gene: 7. Germline assignment: CDR1 DFQATT and CDR2 SNEGSKA (reference sequence). This CDR3 has 17 residues.

This clonotype appeared a few times. This chain connects TRBV4-3 to TRBJ2-2, with a weak D call TRBD2 (5 bases). The CDR3 loop spans 16 amino acids. Germline loops: CDR1 LGHNA, CDR2 YSLEER. Trimming pared 2 bases from V and 5 bases from J, leaving 15 bases between. The CDR3 sequence is CASSQFTPTGTGELFF. The CDR3 nucleotides read TGCGCCAGCAGCCAATTCACCCCTACGGGGACCGGGGAGCTGTTTTTT.

This chain joins TRBV5-6 and TRBJ2-1; TRBD2 might be the D (5 bases). Trimming cost V 4 bases and J 8 bases, with 10 bases left between them. CDR1 and CDR2 (germline): SGHDT, YYEEEE. The CDR3 consists of 12 residues. The CDR3 loop reads CASSILGYEQFF. CDR3 DNA: TGTGCCAGCAGCATACTAGGATATGAGCAGTTCTTC.

This clonotype came up a few times. This sequence joins TRBV20-1 and TRBJ2-2; D is ambiguous. V was cut by 0 bases and J by 8 bases, with 10 bases left in between. Germline lookup yields CDR1 DFQATT and CDR2 SNEGSKA (reference sequence). This CDR3 region has 13 residues. The CDR3 bases are TGCAGTGCTAGAGACATAGTGTGGGGGGAGCTGTTTTTT. Encoded protein: CSARDIVWGELFF.

There are a few counts of this clonotype. The rearrangement uses TRBV4-3 and TRBJ2-7, with unresolved D. Trimming stripped 1 base from V and 3 bases from J, with 13 bases between. The CDR3 spans 15 residues. Germline values: CDR1 LGHNA, CDR2 YSLEER. The CDR3 spells CASSQVSTAGYEQYF. CDR3 nucleotide sequence: TGCGCCAGCAGCCAAGTCAGTACAGCCGGCTACGAGCAGTACTTC.

This chain uses TRBV4-1 with TRBJ2-7, with TRBD1 identical over 8 bases. Germline CDR1 is MGHRA and CDR2 is YSYEKL. J lost 5 bases, V lost 0 bases, and 6 bases had no gene match. The CDR3 runs to 15 residues. CDR3 nucleotides: TGCGCCAGCAGCCAAGATCGCAGGGGGCGCAACGAGCAGTACTTC. The encoded protein is CASSQDRRGRNEQYF.

Only a few counts were recorded for this clonotype. V gene TRBV4-1 combines with J gene TRBJ2-7; no definite D call. The CDR3 runs to 17 residues. The germline V and J ends were trimmed by 1 base and 0 bases, with 16 bases remaining between them. The germline V gene has CDR1 MGHRA and CDR2 YSYEKL. The CDR3 loop reads CASSQVWAEESSYEQYF. The CDR3 region has the DNA TGCGCCAGCAGCCAAGTTTGGGCGGAAGAAAGCTCCTACGAGCAGTACTTC.

The chain couples TRBV12-3 or TRBV12-4 to TRBJ1-2, with TRBD1 matching over 8 bases. The ends lost 6 bases at V and 6 bases at J; junction bases unmatched: 9. The CDR3 contains 14 residues. The CDR3 region has the DNA TGTGCCAGCAGATTCCAGACAGGGGAGAATGGCTACACCTTC. Translated: CASRFQTGENGYTF.

Many counts were recorded for this clonotype. The chain uses TRBV24-1 and TRBJ2-5; D unresolved. Germline assignment: CDR1 KGHDR and CDR2 SFDVKD. This CDR3 spans 12 amino acids. Trimming removed 3 bases from V and 4 bases from J, with 5 bases in between. CDR3 in amino acids: CATSDPGETQYF. The DNA for the CDR3 is TGTGCCACCAGTGATCCCGGAGAGACCCAGTACTTC.